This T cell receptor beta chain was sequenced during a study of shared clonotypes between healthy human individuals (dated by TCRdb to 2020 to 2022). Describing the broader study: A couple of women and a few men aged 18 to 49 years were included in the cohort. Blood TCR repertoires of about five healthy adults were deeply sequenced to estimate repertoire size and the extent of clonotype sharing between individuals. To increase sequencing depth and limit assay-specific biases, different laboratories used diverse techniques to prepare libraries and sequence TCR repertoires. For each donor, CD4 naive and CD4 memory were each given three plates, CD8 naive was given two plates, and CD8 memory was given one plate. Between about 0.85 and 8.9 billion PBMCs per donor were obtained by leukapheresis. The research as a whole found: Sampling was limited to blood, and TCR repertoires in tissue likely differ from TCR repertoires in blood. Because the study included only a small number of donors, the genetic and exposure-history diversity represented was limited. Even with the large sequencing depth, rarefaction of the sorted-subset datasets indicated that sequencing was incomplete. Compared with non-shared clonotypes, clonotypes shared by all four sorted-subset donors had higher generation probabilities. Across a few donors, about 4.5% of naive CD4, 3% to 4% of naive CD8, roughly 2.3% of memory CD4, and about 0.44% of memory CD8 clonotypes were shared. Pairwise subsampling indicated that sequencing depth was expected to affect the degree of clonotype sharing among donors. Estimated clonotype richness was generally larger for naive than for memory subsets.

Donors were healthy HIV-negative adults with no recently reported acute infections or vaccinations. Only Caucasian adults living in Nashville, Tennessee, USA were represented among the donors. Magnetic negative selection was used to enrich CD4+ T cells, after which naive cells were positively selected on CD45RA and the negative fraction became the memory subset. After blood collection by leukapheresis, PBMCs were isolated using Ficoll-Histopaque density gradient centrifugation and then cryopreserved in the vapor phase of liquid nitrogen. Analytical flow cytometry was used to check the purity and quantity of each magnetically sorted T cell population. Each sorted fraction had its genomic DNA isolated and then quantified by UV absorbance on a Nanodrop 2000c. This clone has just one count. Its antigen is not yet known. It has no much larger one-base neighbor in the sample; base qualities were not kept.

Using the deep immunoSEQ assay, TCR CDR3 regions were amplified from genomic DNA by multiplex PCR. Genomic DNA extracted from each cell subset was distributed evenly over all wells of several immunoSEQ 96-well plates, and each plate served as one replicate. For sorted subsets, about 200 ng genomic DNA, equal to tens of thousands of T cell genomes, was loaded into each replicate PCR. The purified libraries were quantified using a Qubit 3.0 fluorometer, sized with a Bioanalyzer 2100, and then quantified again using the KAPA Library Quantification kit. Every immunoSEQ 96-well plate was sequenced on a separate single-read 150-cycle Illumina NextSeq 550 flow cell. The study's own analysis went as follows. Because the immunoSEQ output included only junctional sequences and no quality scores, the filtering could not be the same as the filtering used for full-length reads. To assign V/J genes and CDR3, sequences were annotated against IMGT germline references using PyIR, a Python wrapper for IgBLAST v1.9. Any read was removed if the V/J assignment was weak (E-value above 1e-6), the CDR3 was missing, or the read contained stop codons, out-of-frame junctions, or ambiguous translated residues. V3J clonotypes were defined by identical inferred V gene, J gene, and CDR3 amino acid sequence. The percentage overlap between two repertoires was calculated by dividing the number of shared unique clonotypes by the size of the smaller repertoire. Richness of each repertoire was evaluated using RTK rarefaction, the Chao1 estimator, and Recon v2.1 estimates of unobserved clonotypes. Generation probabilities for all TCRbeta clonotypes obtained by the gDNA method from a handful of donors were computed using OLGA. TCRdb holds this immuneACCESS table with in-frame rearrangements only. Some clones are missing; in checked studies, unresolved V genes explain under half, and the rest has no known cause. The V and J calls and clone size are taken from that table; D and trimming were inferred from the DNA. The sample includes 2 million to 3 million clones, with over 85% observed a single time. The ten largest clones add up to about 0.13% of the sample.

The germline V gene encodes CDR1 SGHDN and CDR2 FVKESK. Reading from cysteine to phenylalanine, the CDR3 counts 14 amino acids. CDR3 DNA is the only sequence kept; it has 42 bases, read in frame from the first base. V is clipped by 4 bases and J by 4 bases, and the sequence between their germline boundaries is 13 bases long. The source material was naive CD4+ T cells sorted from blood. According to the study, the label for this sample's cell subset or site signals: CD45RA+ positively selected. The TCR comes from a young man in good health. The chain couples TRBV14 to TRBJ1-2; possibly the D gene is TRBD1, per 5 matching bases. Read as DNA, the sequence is TGTGCCAGCAGCCGAAGGACGGGGCGCTATGGCTACACCTTC. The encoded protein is CASSRRTGRYGYTF.